Following are 6 T cell receptor beta chains from one sample sequenced in a study of shared clonotypes between healthy human individuals. The method was immunoSEQ multiplex PCR; TCRdb's version includes in-frame clones alone and lacks a portion of them. The table lists roughly 2.2 million clones, 85% to 95% of them singletons, with 0.3% to 0.45% in the top ten. The source material was naive CD4+ T cells from PBMCs. As to subset: CD45RA+ positively selected. The receptors were gathered from a man aged 18-30 years in good health. Some clones in this sample may be carry-over from other donors' samples.

DNA of the CDR3: TGTGCCACCAGCAGAGACTCACTCCGACCGGGACTAGCGGGGGCCTTCAGGCGACGGGACGAGCAGTACTTC. It codes for CATSRDSLRPGLAGAFRRRDEQYF. This rearrangement joins TRBV15 to TRBJ2-7, with 14 bases identical to TRBD2. The junction had 27 bases not matched to a gene; V was cut back by 0 bases and J by 5 bases. CDR1 LNHNV and CDR2 YYDKDF come from the germline V gene (reference sequence). The CDR3 covers 24 residues. The full variable domain, in which reference TRBV15 and TRBJ2-7 provide the parts outside the CDR3, is DAMVIQNPRYQVTQFGKPVTLSCSQTLNHNVMYWYQQKSSQAPKLLFHYYDKDFNNEADTPDNFQSRRPNTSFCFLDIRSPGLGDTAMYLCATSRDSLRPGLAGAFRRRDEQYFGPGTRLTVT.

This sequence joins TRBV5-6 and TRBJ1-1; D is possibly TRBD1 (5 bases). Germline V gene sequence: CDR1 SGHDT, CDR2 YYEEEE. V lost 5 bases and J lost 5, with 16 bases in between. This CDR3 contains 14 residues. The CDR3 spells CASSAIGGETEAFF. The CDR3 DNA reads TGTGCCAGCAGTGCAATTGGGGGAGAGACTGAAGCTTTCTTT.

CDR3 protein: CASNTGGVYEKLFF. CDR3 nucleotides: TGTGCCAGCAATACAGGGGGCGTATATGAAAAACTGTTTTTT. The rearrangement uses TRBV5-6 and TRBJ1-4; the match to TRBD1 covers 9 bases. Germline loops: CDR1 SGHDT, CDR2 YYEEEE. Trimming at V came to 6 bases and at J to 6 bases, leaving 6 bases not matched to a gene. CDR3 size: 14 residues.

The CDR3 DNA sequence: TGTGCCAGCAGTTCCGCAAGAGGGACAGAGACCTACGAGCAGTACTTC. This sequence encodes CASSSARGTETYEQYF. The chain employs TRBV6-6 and TRBJ2-7; TRBD1 aligns across 7 bases. J was trimmed by 2 bases and V by 4 bases; bases with no gene match: 11. The CDR3 consists of 16 residues. Germline CDR1 reads MNHNY; CDR2 reads SVGAGI (reference sequence).

The J gene is TRBJ1-3, the V gene TRBV6-6; D uncertain. V dropped 0 bases and J dropped 0 bases, with 9 bases sitting between them. This CDR3 has 16 amino acids. Germline lookup yields CDR1 MNHNY and CDR2 SVGAGI (reference sequence). CDR3: CASSYSTVSSGNTIYF. The CDR3 DNA reads as TGTGCCAGCAGTTACTCTACCGTGAGCTCTGGAAACACCATATATTTT.

Of note for this clone: The sample carries other DNA sequences with the same CDR3. V usage is TRBV7-3 and J usage is TRBJ2-1, with 7 bases matching TRBD1. J lost 3 bases, V lost 0 bases, and 2 bases had no gene match. The length of the CDR3 is 15 residues. Looked up from germline, CDR1 is SGHTA and CDR2 is FQGTGA. The CDR3, as DNA: TGTGCCAGCAGCTTAACGGGGACAGTCTACAATGAGCAGTTCTTC. It specifies CASSLTGTVYNEQFF.